Shown below are 7 T cell receptor beta chains from a single sample sequenced in a study of cytomegalovirus exposure and HLA in healthy donors. Profiled with immunoSEQ multiplex PCR; TCRdb holds only in-frame clones, not every one. The data contain roughly 86,000 clones, 90% to 96% of them singletons. Material for sequencing was PBMCs. These receptors all come from a young man in good health and CMV-seropositive.

The V gene is TRBV7-2, the J gene TRBJ2-5, with a weak D call TRBD2 (5 bases). V was clipped by 5 bases and J by 1 base, with 11 bases between them. The V gene's germline CDR1 is SGHTA and CDR2 FQGNSA. The CDR3 loop spans 14 amino acids. The CDR3 bases are TGTGCCAGCAGCCTCAGGACTTCCCAAGAGACCCAGTACTTC. Encoded protein: CASSLRTSQETQYF. The whole variable domain, remainder taken from reference TRBV7-2 and TRBJ2-5, is GAGVSQSPSNKVTEKGKDVELRCDPISGHTALYWYRQSLGQGLEFLIYFQGNSAPDKSGLPSDRFSAERTGGSVSTLTIQRTQQEDSAVYLCASSLRTSQETQYFGPGTRLLVL.

This clone was recorded only once. This chain links TRBV5-1 with TRBJ2-6, with D possibly TRBD2 on 6 matching bases. The germline CDR1 and CDR2 sequences are SGHRS and YFSETQ. There are 16 residues in the CDR3. V was clipped by 4 bases and J by 0 bases, with 11 bases between them. CDR3 coding DNA: TGCGCCAGCAGCCGCGACGGGGGCTCTGGGGCCAACGTCCTGACTTTC. This gives the protein CASSRDGGSGANVLTF.

This clone was counted a single time. The CDR3 region is CASSVDYGRNQPQHF. CDR3 sequence (DNA): TGTGCCAGCAGCGTAGATTATGGGCGCAATCAGCCCCAGCATTTT. The V and J genes are TRBV9 and TRBJ1-5; D unclear. CDR1 is SGDLS and CDR2 is YYNGEE in the germline V gene. V lost 0 bases to trimming and J lost 2 bases, with 9 bases between them. The CDR3 has 15 amino acids.

The genes are TRBV4-1 and TRBJ2-4, with 14 bases that match TRBD2. V lost 4 bases to trimming and J lost 7 bases; unmatched junction nucleotides: 12. Germline V gene data show CDR1 as MGHRA and CDR2 as YSYEKL. The length of the CDR3 is 18 residues. CDR3 sequence reads: CASSPKGLAGVKANIQYF. The DNA of the CDR3 is TGCGCCAGCAGCCCCAAGGGACTAGCGGGAGTGAAGGCCAACATTCAGTACTTC.

V is TRBV28 and J is TRBJ2-1, with 8 bases fitting TRBD2. J was trimmed by 9 bases and V by 6 bases; bases with no gene match: 13. The germline gives CDR1 MDHEN, CDR2 SYDVKM. This CDR3 has 15 amino acids. CDR3: CASRGLARATGEQFF. The CDR3, as DNA: TGTGCCAGCAGAGGACTAGCCCGGGCCACAGGTGAGCAGTTCTTC.

The V call is TRBV30, the J call TRBJ1-5, with a weak D call TRBD1 (5 bases). With 5 bases removed from V and 10 bases from J, the gap between germline ends came to 18 bases. In germline, CDR1 is GTSNPN, CDR2 SVGIG (reference sequence). This CDR3 spans 13 amino acids. CDR3: CAWSGGGNFPQHF. CDR3 DNA: TGTGCCTGGTCCGGGGGGGGAAATTTTCCCCAGCATTTT. The variable domain in full, completed from reference TRBV30 and TRBJ1-5, reads SQTIHQWPATLVQPVGSPLSLECTVEGTSNPNLYWYRQAAGRGLQLLFYSVGIGQISSEVPQNLSASRPQDRQFILSSKKLLLSDSGFYLCAWSGGGNFPQHFGDGTRLSIL.

The chain uses TRBV6-1 and TRBJ2-2; 8 nucleotides agree with TRBD2. This CDR3 is built from 14 residues. Germline loops: CDR1 MNHNS, CDR2 SASEGT. The ends lost 11 bases at V and 7 bases at J; junction bases unmatched: 12. CDR3 protein: CAGTQLAVGGELFF. Written as DNA, the CDR3 is TGTGCCGGCACCCAACTAGCGGTAGGCGGGGAGCTGTTTTTT.